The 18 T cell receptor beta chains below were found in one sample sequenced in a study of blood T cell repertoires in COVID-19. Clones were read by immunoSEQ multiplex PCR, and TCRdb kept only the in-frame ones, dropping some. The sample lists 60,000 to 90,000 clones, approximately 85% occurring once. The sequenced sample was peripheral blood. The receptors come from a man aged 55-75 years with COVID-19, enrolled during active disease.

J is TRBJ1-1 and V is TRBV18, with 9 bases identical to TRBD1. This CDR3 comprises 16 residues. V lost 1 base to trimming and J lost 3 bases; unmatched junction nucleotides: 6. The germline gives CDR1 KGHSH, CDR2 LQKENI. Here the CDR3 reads CASSPQRTGEDTEAFF. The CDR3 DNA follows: TGTGCCAGCTCACCACAGCGGACAGGGGAGGACACTGAAGCTTTCTTT.

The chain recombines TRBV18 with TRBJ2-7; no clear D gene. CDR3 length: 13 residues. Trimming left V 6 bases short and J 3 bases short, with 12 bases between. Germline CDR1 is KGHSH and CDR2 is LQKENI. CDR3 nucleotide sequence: TGTGCCAGCTCCTACTCACAGATCTACGAGCAGTACTTC. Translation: CASSYSQIYEQYF.

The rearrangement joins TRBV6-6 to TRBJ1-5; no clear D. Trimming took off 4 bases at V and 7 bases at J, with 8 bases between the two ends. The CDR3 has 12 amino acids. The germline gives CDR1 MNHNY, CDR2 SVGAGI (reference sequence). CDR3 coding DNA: TGTGCCAGCAGTTTAATCGGGCAGCCCCAGCATTTT. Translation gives CASSLIGQPQHF.

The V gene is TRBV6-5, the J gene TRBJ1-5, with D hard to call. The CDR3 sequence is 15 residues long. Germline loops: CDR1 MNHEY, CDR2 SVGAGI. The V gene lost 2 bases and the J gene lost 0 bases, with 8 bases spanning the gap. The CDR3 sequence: CASSYNSHSNQPQHF. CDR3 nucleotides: TGTGCCAGCAGTTACAACAGCCATAGCAATCAGCCCCAGCATTTT.

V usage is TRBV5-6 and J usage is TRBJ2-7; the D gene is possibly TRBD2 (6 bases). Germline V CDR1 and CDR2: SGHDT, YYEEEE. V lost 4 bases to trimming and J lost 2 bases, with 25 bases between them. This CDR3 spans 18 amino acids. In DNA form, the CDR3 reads TGTGCCAGCAGCAGGTGGAGTCTTGCGGGACCCTTCGCCTACGAGCAGTACTTC. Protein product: CASSRWSLAGPFAYEQYF. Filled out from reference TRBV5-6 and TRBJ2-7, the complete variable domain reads DAGVTQSPTHLIKTRGQQVTLRCSPKSGHDTVSWYQQALGQGPQFIFQYYEEEERQRGNFPDRFSGHQFPNYSSELNVNALLLGDSALYLCASSRWSLAGPFAYEQYFGPGTRLTVT.

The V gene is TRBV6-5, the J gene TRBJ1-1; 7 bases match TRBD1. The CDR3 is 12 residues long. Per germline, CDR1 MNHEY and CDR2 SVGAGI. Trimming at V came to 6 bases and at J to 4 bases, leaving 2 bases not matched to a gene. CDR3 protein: CASRHRGTEAFF. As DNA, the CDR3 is TGTGCCAGCAGACACAGGGGCACTGAAGCTTTCTTT.

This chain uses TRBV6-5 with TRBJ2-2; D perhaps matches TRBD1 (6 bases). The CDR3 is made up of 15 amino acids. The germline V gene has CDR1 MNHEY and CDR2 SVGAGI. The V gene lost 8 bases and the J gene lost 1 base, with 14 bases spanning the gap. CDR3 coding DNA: TGTGCCAGCCGAATAGTCAGGGGGAACACCGGGGAGCTGTTTTTT. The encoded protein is CASRIVRGNTGELFF.

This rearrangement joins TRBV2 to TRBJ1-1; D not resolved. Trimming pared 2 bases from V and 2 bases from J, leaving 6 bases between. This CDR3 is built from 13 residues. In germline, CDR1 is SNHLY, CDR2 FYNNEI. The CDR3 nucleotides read TGTGCCAGCAGTGAATTTATAAACACTGAAGCTTTCTTT. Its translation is CASSEFINTEAFF. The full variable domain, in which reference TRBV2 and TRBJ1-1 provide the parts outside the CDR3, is EPEVTQTPSHQVTQMGQEVILRCVPISNHLYFYWYRQILGQKVEFLVSFYNNEISEKSEIFDDQFSVERPDGSNFTLKIRSTKLEDSAMYFCASSEFINTEAFFGQGTRLTVV.

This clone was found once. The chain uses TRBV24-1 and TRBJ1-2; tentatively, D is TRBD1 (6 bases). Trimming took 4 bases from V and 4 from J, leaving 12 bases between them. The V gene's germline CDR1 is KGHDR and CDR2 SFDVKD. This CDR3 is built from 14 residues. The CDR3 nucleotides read TGTGCCACCAGTGACCCGACAGGCATCTATGGCTACACCTTC. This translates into CATSDPTGIYGYTF.

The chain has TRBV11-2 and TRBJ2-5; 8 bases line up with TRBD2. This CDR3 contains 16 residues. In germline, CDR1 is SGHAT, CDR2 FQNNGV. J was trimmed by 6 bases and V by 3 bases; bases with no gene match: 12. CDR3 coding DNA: TGTGCCAGCAGCTTTATCCGCGGGGGGAAGGGAAAGACCCAGTACTTC. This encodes CASSFIRGGKGKTQYF.

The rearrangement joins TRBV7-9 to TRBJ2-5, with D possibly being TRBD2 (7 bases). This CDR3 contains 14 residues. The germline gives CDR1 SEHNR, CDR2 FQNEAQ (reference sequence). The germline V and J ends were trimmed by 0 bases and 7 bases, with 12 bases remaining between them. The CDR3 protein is CASSLAGGLRTQYF. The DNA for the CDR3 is TGTGCCAGCAGCTTAGCGGGGGGGCTACGGACCCAGTACTTC.

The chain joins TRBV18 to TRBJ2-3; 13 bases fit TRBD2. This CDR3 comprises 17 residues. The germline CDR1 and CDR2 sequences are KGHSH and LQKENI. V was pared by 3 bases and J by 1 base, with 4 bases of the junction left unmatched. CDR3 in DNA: TGTGCCAGCTCACCTTCGACTAGCGGGGGGCGCACAGATACGCAGTATTTT. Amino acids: CASSPSTSGGRTDTQYF.

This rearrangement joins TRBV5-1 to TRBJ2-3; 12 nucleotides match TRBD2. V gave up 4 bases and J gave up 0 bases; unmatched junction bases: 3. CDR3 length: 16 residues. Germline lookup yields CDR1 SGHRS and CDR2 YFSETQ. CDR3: CASSVGTSGSTDTQYF. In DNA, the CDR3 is TGCGCCAGCAGCGTGGGGACTAGCGGGAGCACAGATACGCAGTATTTT.

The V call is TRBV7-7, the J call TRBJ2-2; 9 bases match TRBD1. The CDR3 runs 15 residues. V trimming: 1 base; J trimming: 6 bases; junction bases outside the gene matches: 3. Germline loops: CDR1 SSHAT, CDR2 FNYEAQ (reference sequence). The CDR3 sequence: CASSLVGQGPGELFF. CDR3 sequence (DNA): TGTGCCAGCAGCTTAGTGGGACAGGGTCCCGGGGAGCTGTTTTTT.

The CDR3 DNA follows: TGCGCCAGCAGCCCGGGACAGACAACTAACACTGAAGCTTTCTTT. Translation: CASSPGQTTNTEAFF. This chain links TRBV5-1 with TRBJ1-1; 7 bases align to TRBD1. The CDR3 consists of 15 residues. The V and J ends lost 4 bases and 2 bases, in that order; junction bases with no gene match: 8. The germline V gene encodes CDR1 SGHRS and CDR2 YFSETQ.

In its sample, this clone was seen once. The CDR3 sequence is CASRLSGMLGTGELFF. In nucleotides, the CDR3 is TGTGCCAGCAGGCTTTCGGGAATGCTCGGGACCGGGGAGCTGTTTTTT. The chain links TRBV28 to TRBJ2-2; D perhaps matches TRBD2 (5 bases). This CDR3 comprises 16 residues. V was trimmed by 6 bases and J by 5 bases, leaving 19 bases between them. Germline-derived CDR1 and CDR2 are MDHEN and SYDVKM. The variable domain in full, with the rest retrieved from reference TRBV28 and TRBJ2-2, is DVKVTQSSRYLVKRTGEKVFLECVQDMDHENMFWYRQDPGLGLRLIYFSYDVKMKEKGDIPEGYSVSREKKERFSLILESASTNQTSMYLCASRLSGMLGTGELFFGEGSRLTVL.

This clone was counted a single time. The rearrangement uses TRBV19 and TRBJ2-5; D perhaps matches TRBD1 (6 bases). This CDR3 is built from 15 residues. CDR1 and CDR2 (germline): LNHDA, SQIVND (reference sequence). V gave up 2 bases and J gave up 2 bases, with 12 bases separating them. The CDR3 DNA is TGTGCCAGTAGTATAAGCGGACAGAGACAAGAGACCCAGTACTTC. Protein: CASSISGQRQETQYF.

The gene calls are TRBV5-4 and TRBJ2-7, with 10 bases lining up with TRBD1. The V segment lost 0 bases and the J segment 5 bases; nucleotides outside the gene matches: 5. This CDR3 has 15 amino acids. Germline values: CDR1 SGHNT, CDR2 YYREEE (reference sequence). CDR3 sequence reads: CASSLGGQGTHEQYF. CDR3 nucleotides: TGTGCCAGCAGCTTGGGGGGACAGGGGACCCACGAGCAGTACTTC. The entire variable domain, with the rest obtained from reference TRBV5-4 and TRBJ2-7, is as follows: ETGVTQSPTHLIKTRGQQVTLRCSSQSGHNTVSWYQQALGQGPQFIFQYYREEENGRGNFPPRFSGLQFPNYSSELNVNALELDDSALYLCASSLGGQGTHEQYFGPGTRLTVT.